This T cell receptor (beta chain) was sequenced in a study of CD8+ T cells in alopecia areata. General study results and limits: Normal-skin resident alphabeta T cells also appear among scalp sample sequences. Lesional scalp, notably in alopecia totalis/universalis, had clonality above that of normal scalp.

Germline CDR1 reads MNHEY; CDR2 reads SMNVEV (reference sequence). The CDR3 contains 13 residues. V was shortened by 4 bases and J by 2 bases, with 8 bases between the two germline ends. With respect to this clone: Antigen: not known.

After isolation, RNA underwent reverse transcription to generate cDNA as the sequencing template. Measured with immunoSEQ multiplex PCR; TCRdb has only the in-frame clones, and not every one. The profile shows more than 100,000 clones, approximately 60% of them singletons. PBMC-derived CD4+ and CD8+ T cells were sorted. The receptor was derived from a human donor in good health. Material for sequencing was CD4+ T cells sorted from blood. The chain couples TRBV27 to TRBJ1-2; no clear D. CDR3 nucleotides: TGTGCCAGCAGTTACACAGTCAACTATGGCTACACCTTC. It is translated as CASSYTVNYGYTF.